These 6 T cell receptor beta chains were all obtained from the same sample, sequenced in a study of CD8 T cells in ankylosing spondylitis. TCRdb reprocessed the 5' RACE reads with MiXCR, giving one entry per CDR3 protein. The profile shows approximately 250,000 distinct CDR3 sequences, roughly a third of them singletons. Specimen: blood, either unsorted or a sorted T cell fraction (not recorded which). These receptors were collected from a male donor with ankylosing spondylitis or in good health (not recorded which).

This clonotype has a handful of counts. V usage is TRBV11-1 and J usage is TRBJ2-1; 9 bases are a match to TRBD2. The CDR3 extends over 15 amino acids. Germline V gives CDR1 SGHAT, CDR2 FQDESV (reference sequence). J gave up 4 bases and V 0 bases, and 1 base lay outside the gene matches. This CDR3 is CASSLALAGYNEQFF. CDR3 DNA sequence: TGTGCCAGCAGCTTAGCGCTAGCGGGGTACAATGAGCAGTTCTTC. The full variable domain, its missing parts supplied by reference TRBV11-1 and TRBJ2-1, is EAEVAQSPRYKITEKSQAVAFWCDPISGHATLYWYRQILGQGPELLVQFQDESVVDDSQLPKDRFSAERLKGVDSTLKIQPAELGDSAMYLCASSLALAGYNEQFFGPGTRLTVL.

As DNA, the CDR3 is TGTGCCAGCAGCTTATATGAGGTTTACGAGCAGTACTTC. This gives the protein CASSLYEVYEQYF. The chain combines TRBV7-2 with TRBJ2-7; no firm D call. V was clipped by 2 bases and J by 4 bases, with 9 bases between them. This CDR3 has 13 residues. The germline V gene has CDR1 SGHTA and CDR2 FQGNSA.

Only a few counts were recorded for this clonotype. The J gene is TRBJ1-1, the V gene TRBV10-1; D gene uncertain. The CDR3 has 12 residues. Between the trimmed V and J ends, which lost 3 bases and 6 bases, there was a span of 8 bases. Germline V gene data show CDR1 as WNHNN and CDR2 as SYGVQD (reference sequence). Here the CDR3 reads CASSDGQSEAFF. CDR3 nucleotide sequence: TGCGCCAGCAGTGATGGGCAGTCTGAAGCTTTCTTT.

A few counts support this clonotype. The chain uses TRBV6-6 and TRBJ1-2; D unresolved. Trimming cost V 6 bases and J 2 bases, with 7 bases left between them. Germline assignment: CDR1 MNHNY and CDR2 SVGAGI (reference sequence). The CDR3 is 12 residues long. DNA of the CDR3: TGTGCCAGCAGCAGGATCAACTATGGCTACACCTTC. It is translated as CASSRINYGYTF.

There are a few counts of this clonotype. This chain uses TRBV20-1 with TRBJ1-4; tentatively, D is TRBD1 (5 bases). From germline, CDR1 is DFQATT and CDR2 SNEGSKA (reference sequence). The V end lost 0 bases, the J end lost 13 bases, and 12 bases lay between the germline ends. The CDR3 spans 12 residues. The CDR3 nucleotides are TGCAGTGCTAGAGATTGGGACTGGGTACTGTTTTTT. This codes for CSARDWDWVLFF.

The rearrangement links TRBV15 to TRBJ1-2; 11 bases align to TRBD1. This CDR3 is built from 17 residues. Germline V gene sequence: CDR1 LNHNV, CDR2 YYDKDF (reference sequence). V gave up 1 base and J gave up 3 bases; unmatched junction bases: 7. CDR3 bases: TGTGCCACCAGCAGAGCTGGGGACAGGGGGGACGACTATGGCTACACCTTC. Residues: CATSRAGDRGDDYGYTF.